This T cell receptor beta chain was found in a study of T cell responses to AZD1222 COVID-19 vaccine. The overall study: The study pooled second doses at about 4 or about 12 weeks.

Study findings and constraints: Scientists sampled the repertoires only once the peak T cell response had passed. It was only five to seven AZD1222 recipients who were seropositive at baseline. Along spike, vaccine-associated CD4 TCRs were found throughout, with dominance at 160-218 and 743-854.

As regards this clone: Its antigen is undetermined.

Sequencing was performed with immunoSEQ multiplex PCR; in TCRdb, only in-frame clones are kept and a portion is missing. The sample lists about 150,000 clones, around nine tenths occurring once. The CDR3 is 14 amino acids. Trimming took 2 bases from V and 10 from J, leaving 12 bases between them. The germline gives CDR1 KGHSH, CDR2 LQKENI. The source of this sequence is an adult in good health. The J gene is TRBJ1-6, the V gene TRBV18; D gene ambiguous. Sequencing used peripheral blood, obtained on day 0 of AZD1222 vaccination. The CDR3 DNA follows: TGTGCCAGCTCACCAGATCCCAACGGATCACCCCTCCACTTT. Its translation: CASSPDPNGSPLHF.